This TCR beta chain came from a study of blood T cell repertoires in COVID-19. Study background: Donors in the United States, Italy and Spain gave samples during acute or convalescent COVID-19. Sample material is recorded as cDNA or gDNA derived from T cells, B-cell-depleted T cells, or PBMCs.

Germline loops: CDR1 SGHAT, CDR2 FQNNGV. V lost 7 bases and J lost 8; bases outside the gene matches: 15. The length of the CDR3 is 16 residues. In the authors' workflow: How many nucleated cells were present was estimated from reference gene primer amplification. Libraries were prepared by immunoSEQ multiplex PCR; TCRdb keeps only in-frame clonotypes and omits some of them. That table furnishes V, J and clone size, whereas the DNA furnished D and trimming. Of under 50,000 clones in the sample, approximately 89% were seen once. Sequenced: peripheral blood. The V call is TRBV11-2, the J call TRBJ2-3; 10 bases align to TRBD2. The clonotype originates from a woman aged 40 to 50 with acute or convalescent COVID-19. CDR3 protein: CASTYEGLAGDLTQYF. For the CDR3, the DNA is TGTGCCAGCACCTACGAGGGGCTAGCGGGGGACCTTACGCAGTATTTT.